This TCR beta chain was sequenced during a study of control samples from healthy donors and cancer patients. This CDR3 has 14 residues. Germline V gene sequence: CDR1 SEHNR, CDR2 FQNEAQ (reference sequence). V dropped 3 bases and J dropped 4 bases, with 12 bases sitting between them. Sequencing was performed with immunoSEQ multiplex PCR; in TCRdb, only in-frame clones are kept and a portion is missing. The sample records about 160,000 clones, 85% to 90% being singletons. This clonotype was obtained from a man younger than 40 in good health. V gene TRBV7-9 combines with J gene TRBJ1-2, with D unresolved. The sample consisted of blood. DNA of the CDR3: TGTGCCAGCAGCTTGTCAGTGCTTACCTATGGCTACACCTTC. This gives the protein CASSLSVLTYGYTF.